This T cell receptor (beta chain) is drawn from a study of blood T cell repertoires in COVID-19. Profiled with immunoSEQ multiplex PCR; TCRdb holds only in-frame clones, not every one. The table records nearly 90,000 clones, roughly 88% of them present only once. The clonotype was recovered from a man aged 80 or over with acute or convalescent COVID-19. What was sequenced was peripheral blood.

CDR3 loop: CASSQEVILGGSTDTQYF. The CDR3 nucleotides read TGTGCCAGCAGCCAAGAGGTTATCTTAGGCGGGAGCACAGATACGCAGTATTTT. This rearrangement joins TRBV4-2 to TRBJ2-3; the D gene is possibly TRBD2 (5 bases). The CDR3 is 18 residues long. V was pared by 0 bases and J by 0 bases, with 16 bases between. The V gene's germline CDR1 is LGHNA and CDR2 YNFKEQ.